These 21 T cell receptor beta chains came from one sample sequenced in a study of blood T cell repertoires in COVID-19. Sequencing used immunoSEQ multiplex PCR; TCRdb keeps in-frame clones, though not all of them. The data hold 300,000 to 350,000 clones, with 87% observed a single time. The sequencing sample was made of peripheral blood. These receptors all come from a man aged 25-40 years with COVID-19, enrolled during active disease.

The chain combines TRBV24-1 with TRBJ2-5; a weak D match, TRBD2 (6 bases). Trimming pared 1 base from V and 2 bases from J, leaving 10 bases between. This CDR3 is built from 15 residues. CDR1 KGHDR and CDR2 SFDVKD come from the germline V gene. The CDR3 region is CATSDFGGSQETQYF. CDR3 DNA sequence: TGTGCCACCAGTGATTTCGGGGGTTCTCAAGAGACCCAGTACTTC.

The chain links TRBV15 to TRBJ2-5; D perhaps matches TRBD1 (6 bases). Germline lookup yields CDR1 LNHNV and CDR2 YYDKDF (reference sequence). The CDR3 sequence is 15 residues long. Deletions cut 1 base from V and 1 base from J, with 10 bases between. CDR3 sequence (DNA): TGTGCCACCAGCAGAGGACAGGCTATCCAAGAGACCCAGTACTTC. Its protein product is CATSRGQAIQETQYF. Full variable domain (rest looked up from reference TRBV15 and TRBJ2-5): DAMVIQNPRYQVTQFGKPVTLSCSQTLNHNVMYWYQQKSSQAPKLLFHYYDKDFNNEADTPDNFQSRRPNTSFCFLDIRSPGLGDTAMYLCATSRGQAIQETQYFGPGTRLLVL.

CDR3 DNA: TGTGCCAGCAGCCCGTCGACAGGAGCCAACACTGAAGCTTTCTTT. It specifies CASSPSTGANTEAFF. This chain links TRBV7-6 with TRBJ1-1, with TRBD1 as a possible D gene (6 bases). From germline, CDR1 is SGHVS and CDR2 FNYEAQ. Trimming took off 5 bases at V and 2 bases at J, with 15 bases between the two ends. The CDR3 has 15 amino acids.

This CDR3 is CASSQEYRYGYTF. The CDR3 DNA reads TGTGCCAGCAGCCAAGAATACCGGTATGGCTACACCTTC. The chain couples TRBV14 to TRBJ1-2; no reliable D call. CDR1 is SGHDN, CDR2 FVKESK, per germline. The V end was cut by 0 bases, the J end by 5 bases, with 7 bases between. The CDR3 has 13 residues.

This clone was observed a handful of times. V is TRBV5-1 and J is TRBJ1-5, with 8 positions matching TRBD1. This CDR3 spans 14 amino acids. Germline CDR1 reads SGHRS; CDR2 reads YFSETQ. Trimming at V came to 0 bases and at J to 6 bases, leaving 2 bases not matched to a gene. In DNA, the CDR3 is TGCGCCAGCAGCTTGGGACAGGGGTCTCAGCCCCAGCATTTT. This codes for CASSLGQGSQPQHF. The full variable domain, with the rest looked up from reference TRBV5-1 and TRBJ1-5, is KAGVTQTPRYLIKTRGQQVTLSCSPISGHRSVSWYQQTPGQGLQFLFEYFSETQRNKGNFPGRFSGRQFSNSRSEMNVSTLELGDSALYLCASSLGQGSQPQHFGDGTRLSIL.

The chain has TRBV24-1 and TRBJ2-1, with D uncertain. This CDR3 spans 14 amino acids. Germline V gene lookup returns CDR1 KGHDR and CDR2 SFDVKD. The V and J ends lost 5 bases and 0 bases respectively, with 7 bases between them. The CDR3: CATSGRSSYNEQFF. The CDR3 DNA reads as TGTGCCACCAGTGGTAGGAGCTCCTACAATGAGCAGTTCTTC.

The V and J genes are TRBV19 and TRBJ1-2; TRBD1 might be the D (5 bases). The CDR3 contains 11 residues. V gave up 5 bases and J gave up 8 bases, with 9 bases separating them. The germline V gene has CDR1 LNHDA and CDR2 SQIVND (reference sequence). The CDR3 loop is CASSPKGGYTF. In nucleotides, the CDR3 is TGTGCCAGTAGTCCTAAGGGGGGCTACACCTTC.

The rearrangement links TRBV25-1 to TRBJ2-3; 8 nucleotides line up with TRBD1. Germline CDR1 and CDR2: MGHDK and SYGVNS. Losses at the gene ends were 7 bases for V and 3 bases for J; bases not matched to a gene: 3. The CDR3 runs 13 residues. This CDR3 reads CASKQGATDTQYF. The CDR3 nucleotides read TGTGCCAGCAAGCAGGGGGCAACAGATACGCAGTATTTT.

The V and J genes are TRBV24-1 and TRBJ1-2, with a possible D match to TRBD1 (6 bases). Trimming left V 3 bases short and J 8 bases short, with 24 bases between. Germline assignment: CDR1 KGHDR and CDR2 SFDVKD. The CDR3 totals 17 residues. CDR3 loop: CATSDRSGQASRGGYTF. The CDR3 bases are TGTGCCACCAGTGATCGATCGGGACAAGCCTCCCGGGGCGGCTACACCTTC.

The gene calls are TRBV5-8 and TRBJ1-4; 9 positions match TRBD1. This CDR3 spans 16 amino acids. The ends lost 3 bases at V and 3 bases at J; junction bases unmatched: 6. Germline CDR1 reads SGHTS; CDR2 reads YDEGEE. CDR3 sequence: CASSSGQGISNEKLFF. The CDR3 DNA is TGTGCCAGCAGCTCGGGACAGGGTATCTCTAATGAAAAACTGTTTTTT.

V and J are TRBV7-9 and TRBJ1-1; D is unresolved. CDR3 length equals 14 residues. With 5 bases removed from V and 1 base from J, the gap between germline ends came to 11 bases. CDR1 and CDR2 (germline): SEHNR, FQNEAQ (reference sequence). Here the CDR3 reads CASSPPSPNTEAFF. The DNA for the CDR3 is TGTGCCAGCAGCCCACCTAGCCCGAACACTGAAGCTTTCTTT.

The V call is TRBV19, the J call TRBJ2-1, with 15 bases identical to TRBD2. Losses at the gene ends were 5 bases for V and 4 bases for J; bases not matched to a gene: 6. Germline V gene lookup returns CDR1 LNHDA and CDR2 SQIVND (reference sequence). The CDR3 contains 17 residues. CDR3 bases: TGTGCCAGTAGTCCCGGGACTAGCGGGAGGTTTTACAATGAGCAGTTCTTC. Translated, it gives CASSPGTSGRFYNEQFF.

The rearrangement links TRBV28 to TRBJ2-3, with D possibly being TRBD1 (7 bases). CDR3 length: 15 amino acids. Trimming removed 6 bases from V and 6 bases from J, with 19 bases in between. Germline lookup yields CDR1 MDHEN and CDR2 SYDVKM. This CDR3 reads CASRNGDRAGDTQYF. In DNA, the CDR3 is TGTGCCAGCAGAAACGGTGACAGGGCGGGGGATACGCAGTATTTT.

For the CDR3, the DNA is TGTGCCAGCAGTTTCGACAGGGTCGGCTCACCCCTCCACTTT. Translation: CASSFDRVGSPLHF. The rearrangement links TRBV6-5 to TRBJ1-6; 7 positions agree with TRBD1. V shed 4 bases, J shed 10 bases, and the junction held 7 bases outside the gene matches. Germline CDR1 and CDR2: MNHEY and SVGAGI. This CDR3 has 14 residues.

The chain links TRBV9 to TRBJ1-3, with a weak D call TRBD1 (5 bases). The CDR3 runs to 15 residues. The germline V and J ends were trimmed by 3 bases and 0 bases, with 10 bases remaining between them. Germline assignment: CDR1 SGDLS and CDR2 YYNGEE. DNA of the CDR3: TGTGCCAGCAGCGGGACAACCTTCTCTGGAAACACCATATATTTT. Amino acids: CASSGTTFSGNTIYF.

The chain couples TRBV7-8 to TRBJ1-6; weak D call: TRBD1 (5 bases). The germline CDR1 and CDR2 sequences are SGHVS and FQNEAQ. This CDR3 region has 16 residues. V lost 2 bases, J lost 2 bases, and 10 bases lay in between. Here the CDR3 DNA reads TGTGCCAGCAGCTTACTCCAGGGCCCCTATAATTCACCCCTCCACTTT. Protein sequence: CASSLLQGPYNSPLHF.

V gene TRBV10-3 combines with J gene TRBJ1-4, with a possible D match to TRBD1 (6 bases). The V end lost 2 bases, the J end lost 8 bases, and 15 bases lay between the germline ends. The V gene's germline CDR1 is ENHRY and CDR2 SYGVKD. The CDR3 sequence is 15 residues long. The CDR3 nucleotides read TGTGCCATCAGTGAGGGGGGGGGCGGAAGAGAAAAACTGTTTTTT. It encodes CAISEGGGGREKLFF.

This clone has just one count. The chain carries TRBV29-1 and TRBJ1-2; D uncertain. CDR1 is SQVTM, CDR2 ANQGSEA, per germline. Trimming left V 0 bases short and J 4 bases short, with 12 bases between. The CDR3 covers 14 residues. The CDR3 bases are TGCAGCGTTGAAGATCCGGACTTCGGCTATGGCTACACCTTC. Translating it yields CSVEDPDFGYGYTF. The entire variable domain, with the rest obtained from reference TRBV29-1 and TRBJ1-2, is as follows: SAVISQKPSRDICQRGTSLTIQCQVDSQVTMMFWYRQQPGQSLTLIATANQGSEATYESGFVIDKFPISRPNLTFSTLTVSNMSPEDSSIYLCSVEDPDFGYGYTFGSGTRLTVV.

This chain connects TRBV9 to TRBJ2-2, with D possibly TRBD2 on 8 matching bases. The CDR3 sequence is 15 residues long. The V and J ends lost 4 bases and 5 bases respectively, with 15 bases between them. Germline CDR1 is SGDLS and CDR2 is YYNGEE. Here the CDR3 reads CASSPREGATGELFF. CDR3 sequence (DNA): TGTGCCAGCAGCCCCCGGGAGGGGGCGACCGGGGAGCTGTTTTTT.

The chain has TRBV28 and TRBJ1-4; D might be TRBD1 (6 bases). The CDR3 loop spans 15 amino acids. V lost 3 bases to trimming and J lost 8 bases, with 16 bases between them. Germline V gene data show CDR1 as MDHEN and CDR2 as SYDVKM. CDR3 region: CASSLGGRRMEKLFF. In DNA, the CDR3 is TGTGCCAGCAGTTTGGGGGGGCGGAGGATGGAAAAACTGTTTTTT.

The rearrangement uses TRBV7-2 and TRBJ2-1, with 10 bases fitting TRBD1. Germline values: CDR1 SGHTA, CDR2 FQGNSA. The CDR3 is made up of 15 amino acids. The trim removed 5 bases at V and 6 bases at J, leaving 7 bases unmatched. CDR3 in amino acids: CASSGTGTGVNEQFF. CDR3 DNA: TGTGCCAGCAGCGGTACCGGGACAGGGGTCAATGAGCAGTTCTTC.